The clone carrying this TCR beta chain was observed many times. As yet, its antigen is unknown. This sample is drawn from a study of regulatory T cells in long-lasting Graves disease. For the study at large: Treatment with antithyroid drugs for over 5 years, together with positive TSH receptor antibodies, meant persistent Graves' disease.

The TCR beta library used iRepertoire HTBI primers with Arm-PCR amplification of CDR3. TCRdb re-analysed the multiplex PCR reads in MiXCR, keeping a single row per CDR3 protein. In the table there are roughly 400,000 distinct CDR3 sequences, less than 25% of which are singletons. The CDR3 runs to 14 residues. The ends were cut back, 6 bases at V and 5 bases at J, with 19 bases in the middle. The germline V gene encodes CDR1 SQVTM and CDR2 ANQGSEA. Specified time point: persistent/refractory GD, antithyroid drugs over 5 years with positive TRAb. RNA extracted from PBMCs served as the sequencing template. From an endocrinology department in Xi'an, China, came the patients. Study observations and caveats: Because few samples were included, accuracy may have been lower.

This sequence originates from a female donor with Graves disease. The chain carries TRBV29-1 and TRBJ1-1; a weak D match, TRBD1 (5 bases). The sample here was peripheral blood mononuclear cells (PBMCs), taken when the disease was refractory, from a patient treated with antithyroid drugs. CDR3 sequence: CSVWQTGGETEAFF. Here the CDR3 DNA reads TGCAGCGTCTGGCAAACAGGTGGTGAGACTGAAGCTTTCTTT.